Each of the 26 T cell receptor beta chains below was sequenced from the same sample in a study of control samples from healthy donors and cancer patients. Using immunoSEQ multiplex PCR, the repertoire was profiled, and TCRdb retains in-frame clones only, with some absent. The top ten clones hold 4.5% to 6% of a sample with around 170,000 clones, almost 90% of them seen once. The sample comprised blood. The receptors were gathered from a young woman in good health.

The CDR3 DNA reads TGTGCCAGTAGTATAGATCGTTTCGGCAGTGCGGCGAGTAACAATGAGCAGTTCTTC. Translation gives CASSIDRFGSAASNNEQFF. This chain links TRBV19 with TRBJ2-1; D gene ambiguous. Germline CDR1 and CDR2: LNHDA and SQIVND (reference sequence). The CDR3 is made up of 19 amino acids. V was cut by 0 bases and J by 5 bases, with 23 bases left in between.

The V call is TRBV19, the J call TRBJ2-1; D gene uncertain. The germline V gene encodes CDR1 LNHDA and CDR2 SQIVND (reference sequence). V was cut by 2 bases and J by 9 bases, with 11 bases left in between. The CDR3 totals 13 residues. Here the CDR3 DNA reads TGTGCCAGTAGTATAAGAAGGTATAGTGAGCAGTTCTTC. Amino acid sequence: CASSIRRYSEQFF.

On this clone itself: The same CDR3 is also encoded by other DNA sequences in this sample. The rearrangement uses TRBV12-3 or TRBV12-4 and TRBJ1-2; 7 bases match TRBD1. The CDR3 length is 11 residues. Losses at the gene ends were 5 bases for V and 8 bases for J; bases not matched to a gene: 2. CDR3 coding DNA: TGTGCCAGCAGTCTACAGGGGGGCTACACCTTC. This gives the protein CASSLQGGYTF.

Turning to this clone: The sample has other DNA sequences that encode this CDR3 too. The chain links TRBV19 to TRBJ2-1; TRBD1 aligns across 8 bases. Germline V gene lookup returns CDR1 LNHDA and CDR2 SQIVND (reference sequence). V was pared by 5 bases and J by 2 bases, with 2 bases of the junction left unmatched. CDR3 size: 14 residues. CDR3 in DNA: TGTGCCAGTAGTCGGACAGGGCCCTACAATGAGCAGTTCTTC. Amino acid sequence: CASSRTGPYNEQFF.

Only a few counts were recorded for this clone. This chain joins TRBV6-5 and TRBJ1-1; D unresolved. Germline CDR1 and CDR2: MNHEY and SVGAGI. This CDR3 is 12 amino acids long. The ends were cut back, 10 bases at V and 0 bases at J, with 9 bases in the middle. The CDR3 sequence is CATFTMNTEAFF. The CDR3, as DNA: TGTGCCACCTTCACGATGAACACTGAAGCTTTCTTT.

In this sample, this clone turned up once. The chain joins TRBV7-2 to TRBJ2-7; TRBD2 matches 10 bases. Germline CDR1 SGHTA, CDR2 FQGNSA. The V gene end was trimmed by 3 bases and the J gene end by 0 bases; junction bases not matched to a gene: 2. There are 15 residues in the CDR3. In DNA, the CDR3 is TGTGCCAGCAGCTTTAGCGGGGGGCCCTCCTACGAGCAGTACGTC. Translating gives CASSFSGGPSYEQYV.

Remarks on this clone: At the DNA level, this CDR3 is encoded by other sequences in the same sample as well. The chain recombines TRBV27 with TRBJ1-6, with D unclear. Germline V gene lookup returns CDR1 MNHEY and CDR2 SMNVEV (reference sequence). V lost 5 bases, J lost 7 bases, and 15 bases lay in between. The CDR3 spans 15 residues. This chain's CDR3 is CASSPRGGFNSPLHF. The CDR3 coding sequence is TGTGCCAGCAGTCCTCGGGGAGGGTTCAATTCACCCCTCCACTTT.

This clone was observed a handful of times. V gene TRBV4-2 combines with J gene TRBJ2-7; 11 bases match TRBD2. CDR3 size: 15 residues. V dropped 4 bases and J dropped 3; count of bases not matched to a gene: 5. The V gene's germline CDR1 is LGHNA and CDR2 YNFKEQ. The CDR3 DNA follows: TGTGCCAGCAGCCTCCATACTAGCGGGAGCTACGAGCAGTACTTC. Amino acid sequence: CASSLHTSGSYEQYF.

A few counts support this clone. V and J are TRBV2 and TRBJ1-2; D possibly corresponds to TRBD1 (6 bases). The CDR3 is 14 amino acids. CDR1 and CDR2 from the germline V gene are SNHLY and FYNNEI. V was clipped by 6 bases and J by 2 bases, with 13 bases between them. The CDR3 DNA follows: TGTGCCAGCAGGCCCTCAGGGGCCAACTATGGCTACACCTTC. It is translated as CASRPSGANYGYTF.

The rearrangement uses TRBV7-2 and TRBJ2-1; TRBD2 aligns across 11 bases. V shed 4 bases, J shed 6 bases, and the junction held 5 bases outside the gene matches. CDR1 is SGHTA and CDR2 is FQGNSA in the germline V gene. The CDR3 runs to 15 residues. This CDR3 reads CASSYTSGSSNEQFF. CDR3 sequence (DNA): TGTGCCAGCAGCTATACTAGCGGGAGTAGCAATGAGCAGTTCTTC.

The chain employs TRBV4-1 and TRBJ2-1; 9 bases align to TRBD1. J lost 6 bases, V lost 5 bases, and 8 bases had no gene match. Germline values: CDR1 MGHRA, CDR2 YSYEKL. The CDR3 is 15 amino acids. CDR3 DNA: TGCGCCAGCAGCAAGGACAGGGGAGGTGGCAATGAGCAGTTCTTC. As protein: CASSKDRGGGNEQFF.

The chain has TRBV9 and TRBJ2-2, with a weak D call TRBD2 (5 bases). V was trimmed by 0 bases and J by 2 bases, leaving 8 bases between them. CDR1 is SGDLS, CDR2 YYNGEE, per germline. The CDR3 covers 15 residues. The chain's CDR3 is CASSVARTNTGELFF. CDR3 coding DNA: TGTGCCAGCAGCGTAGCCAGGACTAACACCGGGGAGCTGTTTTTT. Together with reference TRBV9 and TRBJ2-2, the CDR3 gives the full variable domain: DSGVTQTPKHLITATGQRVTLRCSPRSGDLSVYWYQQSLDQGLQFLIQYYNGEERAKGNILERFSAQQFPDLHSELNLSSLELGDSALYFCASSVARTNTGELFFGEGSRLTVL.

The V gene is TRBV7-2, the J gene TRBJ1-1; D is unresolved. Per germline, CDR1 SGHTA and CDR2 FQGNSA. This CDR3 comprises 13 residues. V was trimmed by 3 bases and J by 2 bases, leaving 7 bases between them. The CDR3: CASSFEPNTEAFF. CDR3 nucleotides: TGTGCCAGCAGCTTTGAGCCCAACACTGAAGCTTTCTTT.

The CDR3 region has the DNA TGTGCCAGCGGCCGGACAGTGGTGAACACTGAAGCTTTCTTT. Encoded protein: CASGRTVVNTEAFF. V and J are TRBV27 and TRBJ1-1, with D possibly being TRBD1 (6 bases). CDR3 length: 14 residues. Trimming removed 8 bases at V and 0 bases at J, with 13 bases between. The germline CDR1 and CDR2 sequences are MNHEY and SMNVEV (reference sequence).

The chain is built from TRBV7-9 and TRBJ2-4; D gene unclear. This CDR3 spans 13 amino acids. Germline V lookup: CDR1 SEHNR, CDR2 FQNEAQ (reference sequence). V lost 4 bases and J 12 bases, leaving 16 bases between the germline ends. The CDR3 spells CASSSKSGQSQYF. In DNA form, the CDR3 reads TGTGCCAGCAGCTCTAAAAGTGGCCAGTCTCAGTACTTC.

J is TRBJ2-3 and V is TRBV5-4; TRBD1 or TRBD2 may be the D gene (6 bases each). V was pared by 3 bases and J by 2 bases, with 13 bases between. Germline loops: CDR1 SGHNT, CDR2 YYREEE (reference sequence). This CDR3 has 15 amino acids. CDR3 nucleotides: TGTGCCAGCAGCTCTCGGGGGCCCCTCACAGATACGCAGTATTTT. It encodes CASSSRGPLTDTQYF.

The CDR3 region is CASRPGQEGEQYF. DNA for the CDR3: TGTGCCAGCAGACCCGGACAGGAAGGGGAGCAGTACTTC. The gene calls are TRBV28 and TRBJ2-7, with 7 bases fitting TRBD1. The V and J ends lost 6 bases and 7 bases, in that order; junction bases with no gene match: 9. The CDR3 sequence is 13 residues long. Germline V gene data show CDR1 as MDHEN and CDR2 as SYDVKM.

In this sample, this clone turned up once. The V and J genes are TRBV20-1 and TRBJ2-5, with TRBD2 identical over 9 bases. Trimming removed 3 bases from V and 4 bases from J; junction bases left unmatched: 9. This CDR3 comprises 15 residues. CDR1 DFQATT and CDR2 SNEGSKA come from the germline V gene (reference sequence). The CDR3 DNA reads TGCAGTGCTAGTACACTAGCGGGCCGGGGAGAGACCCAGTACTTC. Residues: CSASTLAGRGETQYF.

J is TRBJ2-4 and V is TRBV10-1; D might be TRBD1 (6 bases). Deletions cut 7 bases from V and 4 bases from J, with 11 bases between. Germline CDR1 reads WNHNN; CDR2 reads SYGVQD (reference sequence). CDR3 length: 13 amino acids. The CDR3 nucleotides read TGCGCCAGCAATGGACAGAAAAAAAACATTCAGTACTTC. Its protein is CASNGQKKNIQYF.

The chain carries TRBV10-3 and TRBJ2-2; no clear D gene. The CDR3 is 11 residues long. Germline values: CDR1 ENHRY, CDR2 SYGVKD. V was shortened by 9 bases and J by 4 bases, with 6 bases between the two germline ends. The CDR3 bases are TGTGCCATTGGTAGCACCGGGGAGCTGTTTTTT. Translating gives CAIGSTGELFF.

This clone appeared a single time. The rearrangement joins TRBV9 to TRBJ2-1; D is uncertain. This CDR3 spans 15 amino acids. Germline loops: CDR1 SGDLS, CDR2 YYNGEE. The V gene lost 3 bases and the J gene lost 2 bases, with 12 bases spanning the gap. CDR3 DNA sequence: TGTGCCAGCAGCGCTATACCCAGCCCCTACAATGAGCAGTTCTTC. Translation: CASSAIPSPYNEQFF.

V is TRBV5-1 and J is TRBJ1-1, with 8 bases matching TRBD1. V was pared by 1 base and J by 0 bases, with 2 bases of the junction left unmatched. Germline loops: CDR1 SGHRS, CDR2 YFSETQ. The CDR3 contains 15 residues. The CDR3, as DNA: TGCGCCAGCAGCTTGTACAGGGGGATGAACACTGAAGCTTTCTTT. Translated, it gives CASSLYRGMNTEAFF.

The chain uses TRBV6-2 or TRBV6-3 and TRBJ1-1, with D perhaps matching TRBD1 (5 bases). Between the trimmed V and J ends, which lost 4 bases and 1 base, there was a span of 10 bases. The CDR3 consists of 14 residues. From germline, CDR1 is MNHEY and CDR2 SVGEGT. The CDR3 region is CASSSTASNTEAFF. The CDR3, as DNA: TGTGCCAGCAGTTCGACAGCATCGAACACTGAAGCTTTCTTT.

This CDR3 is CASSPPGTGNTDTQYF. The CDR3 DNA reads as TGTGCCAGCAGCCCACCCGGGACAGGCAATACAGATACGCAGTATTTT. This chain connects TRBV5-4 to TRBJ2-3; 8 nucleotides agree with TRBD1. Trimming removed 4 bases from V and 3 bases from J; junction bases left unmatched: 10. This CDR3 spans 16 amino acids. Germline values: CDR1 SGHNT, CDR2 YYREEE (reference sequence).

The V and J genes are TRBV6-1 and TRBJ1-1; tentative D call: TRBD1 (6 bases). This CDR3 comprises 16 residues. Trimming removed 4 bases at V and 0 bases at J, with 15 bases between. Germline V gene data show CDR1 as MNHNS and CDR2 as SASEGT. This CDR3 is CASSARQVPMNTEAFF. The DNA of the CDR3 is TGTGCCAGCAGTGCGAGACAGGTCCCCATGAACACTGAAGCTTTCTTT.

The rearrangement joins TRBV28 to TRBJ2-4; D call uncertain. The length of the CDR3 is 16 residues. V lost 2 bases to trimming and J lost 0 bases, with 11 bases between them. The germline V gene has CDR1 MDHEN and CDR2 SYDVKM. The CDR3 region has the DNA TGTGCCAGCAGTTTAATAAGAAGCTTAGCCAAAAACATTCAGTACTTC. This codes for CASSLIRSLAKNIQYF.